The 20 T cell receptor beta chains below all came from one sample that was sequenced in a study of T cells in Graves' hyperthyroidism and ophthalmopathy. Amplified TCR beta CDR3 regions came from RNA transcripts. A set of HTBI primers served as the primers for a first-round RT-PCR of the TCR CDR3. TCRdb independently ran MiXCR on the multiplex PCR reads; one entry per CDR3 protein. The sample lists some 560,000 distinct CDR3 sequences, 12% to 15% occurring once. Sequenced input: blood. These receptors were collected from a woman between 35 and 50 years old with Graves' hyperthyroidism.

This clonotype occurred once. V gene TRBV19 combines with J gene TRBJ1-2; a possible D gene is TRBD1 (5 bases). Trimming took 4 bases from V and 4 from J, leaving 19 bases between them. The CDR3 is 16 amino acids. Germline V gives CDR1 LNHDA, CDR2 SQIVND (reference sequence). The CDR3 DNA is TGTGCCAGTAGTACCCCCGACAGAGTGGGTAGCTATGGCTACACCTTC. Translating gives CASSTPDRVGSYGYTF.

There are many counts of this clonotype. The CDR3 region has the DNA TGTGCCTGGAGTTTAGGACTAGCGGGTGGCGGGGAGCTGTTTTTT. Encoded protein: CAWSLGLAGGGELFF. This chain connects TRBV30 to TRBJ2-2; 11 bases are a match to TRBD2. Germline V gene data show CDR1 as GTSNPN and CDR2 as SVGIG (reference sequence). The ends lost 2 bases at V and 7 bases at J; junction bases unmatched: 6. CDR3 length equals 15 residues.

At least ten counts were recorded for this clonotype. The V call is TRBV18, the J call TRBJ1-1, with unresolved D. Trimming shortened V by 0 bases and J by 6 bases, and 20 bases separated the two germline ends. Germline CDR1 KGHSH, CDR2 LQKENI. The CDR3 covers 17 residues. CDR3 coding DNA: TGTGCCAGCTCACCACCGGCCCACCAATTCCTTGGGTCTGAAGCTTTCTTT. Its translation is CASSPPAHQFLGSEAFF. Based on the CDR3 plus reference TRBV18 and TRBJ1-1, the full variable domain is NAGVMQNPRHLVRRRGQEARLRCSPMKGHSHVYWYRQLPEEGLKFMVYLQKENIIDESGMPKERFSAEFPKEGPSILRIQQVVRGDSAAYFCASSPPAHQFLGSEAFFGQGTRLTVV.

The table lists this clonotype with a few counts. The chain employs TRBV12-3 or TRBV12-4 and TRBJ1-6; 8 bases fit TRBD1. V lost 6 bases to trimming and J lost 9 bases; unmatched junction nucleotides: 7. This CDR3 comprises 14 residues. CDR3 residues: CASRGQERISPLHF. The CDR3 DNA sequence: TGTGCCAGCAGGGGACAGGAAAGAATTTCACCCCTCCACTTT.

This clonotype has just one count. Possible read error: a much larger clone is one base away. The chain carries TRBV5-1 and TRBJ2-1; 7 bases agree with TRBD2. The closer fit of TRBJ2-7 to the DNA end suggests the J call may be wrong. CDR1 is SGHRS and CDR2 is YFSETQ in the germline V gene. This CDR3 has 16 residues. The CDR3 nucleotides read TGCGCCAGCAGCTTTATGGAAAGCGGGGATTACAATGAGCAGTACTTC. Its protein product is CASSFMESGDYNEQYF.

The table lists this clonotype with many counts. This sequence joins TRBV3-1 and TRBJ1-5; D is unresolved. The CDR3 extends over 14 amino acids. The germline CDR1 and CDR2 sequences are LGHDT and YNNKEL (reference sequence). V lost 4 bases and J 5 bases, leaving 12 bases between the germline ends. The CDR3 loop is CASSPMAADQPQHF. The CDR3 coding sequence is TGTGCCAGCAGCCCCATGGCAGCCGATCAGCCCCAGCATTTT.

This clonotype was detected many times. The chain employs TRBV14 and TRBJ2-7; TRBD2 agrees at 7 bases. This CDR3 is 15 amino acids long. The V and J ends lost 1 base and 3 bases, in that order; junction bases with no gene match: 6. The germline V gene has CDR1 SGHDN and CDR2 FVKESK. Here the CDR3 DNA reads TGTGCCAGCAGCCAAGGGTCGGGAGGCGGCTACGAGCAGTACTTC. The encoded protein is CASSQGSGGGYEQYF.

The chain has TRBV28 and TRBJ2-5; 10 nucleotides match TRBD2. This CDR3 has 15 residues. V was pared by 6 bases and J by 4 bases, with 8 bases of the junction left unmatched. The germline V gene encodes CDR1 MDHEN and CDR2 SYDVKM. As DNA, the CDR3 is TGTGCCAGCAGCTCCAGCGGGAGGGCCCGAGAGACCCAGTACTTC. Its protein is CASSSSGRARETQYF.

In its sample, this clonotype was seen once. A read error may be the cause here, since a much bigger clone is one base away. This chain connects TRBV16 to TRBJ1-4; D gene ambiguous. CDR3 length: 14 amino acids. CDR1 KGHSY and CDR2 FQNENV come from the germline V gene. Trimming shortened V by 5 bases and J by 0 bases, and 7 bases separated the two germline ends. This chain's CDR3 is CASSWAATNEKLFF. DNA for the CDR3: TGTGCCAGCAGCTGGGCGGCAACTAATGAAAAACTGTTTTTT.

This clonotype has ten or more counts. The chain joins TRBV12-3 or TRBV12-4 to TRBJ2-1, with D possibly being TRBD2 (6 bases). The CDR3 spans 15 residues. V lost 1 base and J lost 8, with 15 bases in between. The CDR3 bases are TGTGCCAGCAGTTTAGTCGTCGGAGGGGAGGATGAGCAGTTCTTC. Encoded protein: CASSLVVGGEDEQFF.

This clonotype was counted ten times or more. The chain carries TRBV6-5 and TRBJ2-1; 10 nucleotides line up with TRBD2. Trimming cost V 2 bases and J 2 bases; bases outside gene matches: 3. In germline, CDR1 is MNHEY, CDR2 SVGAGI. This CDR3 has 16 amino acids. In nucleotides, the CDR3 is TGTGCCAGCAGTTACACTAGCGGGACAACCTACAATGAGCAGTTCTTC. This sequence encodes CASSYTSGTTYNEQFF.

This clonotype was observed many times. The chain couples TRBV12-3 or TRBV12-4 to TRBJ2-1, with a weak D call TRBD1 (5 bases). The V gene lost 6 bases and the J gene lost 0 bases, with 9 bases spanning the gap. This CDR3 comprises 14 residues. The CDR3 sequence: CASRKDSSYNEQFF. The DNA of the CDR3 is TGTGCCAGCAGAAAAGACAGCTCCTACAATGAGCAGTTCTTC.

This clonotype showed up many times. The V call is TRBV2, the J call TRBJ2-5; possibly TRBD1 for D (6 bases). The CDR3 has 14 residues. Per germline, CDR1 SNHLY and CDR2 FYNNEI. Trimming stripped 9 bases from V and 2 bases from J, with 16 bases between. CDR3: CARRDTGRQETQYF. The CDR3 DNA sequence: TGTGCCAGGAGGGATACAGGGAGACAAGAGACCCAGTACTTC.

This clonotype was seen at least ten times. The rearrangement links TRBV7-2 to TRBJ2-4; no clear D. V was trimmed by 1 base and J by 0 bases, leaving 16 bases between them. This CDR3 has 18 amino acids. CDR1 and CDR2 (germline): SGHTA, FQGNSA. The CDR3 nucleotides are TGTGCCAGCAGCTTAGTCGCCAACTTAAACCTAGCCAAAAACATTCAGTACTTC. Translation gives CASSLVANLNLAKNIQYF.

The chain links TRBV29-1 to TRBJ2-3; weak D call: TRBD2 (5 bases). The ends were cut back, 6 bases at V and 2 bases at J, with 15 bases in the middle. The CDR3 is 14 amino acids. Germline values: CDR1 SQVTM, CDR2 ANQGSEA. In DNA form, the CDR3 reads TGCAGCGTCCCCAAACTAGAATCCACAGATACGCAGTATTTT. It translates to CSVPKLESTDTQYF.

The table lists this clonotype with many counts. The J gene is TRBJ1-2, the V gene TRBV6-1, with no clear D. Between the trimmed V and J ends, which lost 2 bases and 4 bases, there was a span of 11 bases. Germline loops: CDR1 MNHNS, CDR2 SASEGT. The CDR3 is 14 amino acids. The CDR3 DNA reads as TGTGCCAGCAGTGAACGGATCCCCTCCTATGGCTACACCTTC. Translation gives CASSERIPSYGYTF.

Ten or more counts support this clonotype. CDR3 sequence reads: CASSLVAGGYNEQFF. In nucleotides, the CDR3 is TGTGCCAGCAGCTTAGTAGCGGGAGGGTACAATGAGCAGTTCTTC. This chain connects TRBV11-3 to TRBJ2-1; 11 nucleotides line up with TRBD2. Germline loops: CDR1 SGHNT, CDR2 YENEEA. V dropped 1 base and J dropped 4; count of bases not matched to a gene: 0. This CDR3 is built from 15 residues.

This clonotype showed up many times. This chain links TRBV5-5 with TRBJ2-5, with D perhaps assigned TRBD1 or TRBD2 (5 bases each). In germline, CDR1 is SGHKS, CDR2 YYEKEE (reference sequence). This CDR3 has 17 amino acids. Deletions cut 2 bases from V and 4 bases from J, with 21 bases between. CDR3 sequence: CASSLSMGTVLGETQYF. The DNA of the CDR3 is TGTGCCAGCAGCTTAAGCATGGGGACGGTCCTAGGAGAGACCCAGTACTTC. The full variable domain, rest sourced from reference TRBV5-5 and TRBJ2-5, is DAGVTQSPTHLIKTRGQQVTLRCSPISGHKSVSWYQQVLGQGPQFIFQYYEKEERGRGNFPDRFSARQFPNYSSELNVNALLLGDSALYLCASSLSMGTVLGETQYFGPGTRLLVL.

The chain combines TRBV19 with TRBJ2-1; tentative D call: TRBD2 (6 bases). Looked up from germline, CDR1 is LNHDA and CDR2 is SQIVND (reference sequence). The germline V and J ends were trimmed by 3 bases and 9 bases, with 15 bases remaining between them. The CDR3 sequence is 14 residues long. The CDR3 nucleotides are TGTGCCAGTAGTATTGACCTAGGAGGGACTGAGCAGTTCTTC. Its protein product is CASSIDLGGTEQFF. The full variable domain, its missing parts supplied by reference TRBV19 and TRBJ2-1, is DGGITQSPKYLFRKEGQNVTLSCEQNLNHDAMYWYRQDPGQGLRLIYYSQIVNDFQKGDIAEGYSVSREKKESFPLTVTSAQKNPTAFYLCASSIDLGGTEQFFGPGTRLTVL.

This chain uses TRBV2 with TRBJ1-2; D is perhaps TRBD1 (6 bases). Germline CDR1 and CDR2: SNHLY and FYNNEI. The CDR3 covers 13 residues. Deletions cut 4 bases from V and 6 bases from J, with 12 bases between. DNA of the CDR3: TGTGCCAGCAGTGTGCGCAGGGACAATGGCTACACCTTC. Translation: CASSVRRDNGYTF.